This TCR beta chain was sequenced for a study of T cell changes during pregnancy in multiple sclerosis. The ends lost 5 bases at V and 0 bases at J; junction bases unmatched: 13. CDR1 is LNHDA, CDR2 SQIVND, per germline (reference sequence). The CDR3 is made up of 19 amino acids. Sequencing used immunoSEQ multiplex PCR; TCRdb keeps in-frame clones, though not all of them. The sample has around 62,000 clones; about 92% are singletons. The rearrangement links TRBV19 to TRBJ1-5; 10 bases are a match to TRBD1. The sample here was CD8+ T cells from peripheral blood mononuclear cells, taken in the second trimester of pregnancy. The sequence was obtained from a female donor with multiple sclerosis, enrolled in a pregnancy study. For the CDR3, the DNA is TGTGCCAGTAGTCCTTGGACAGGGGGTTCTTCGAATAGCAATCAGCCCCAGCATTTT. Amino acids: CASSPWTGGSSNSNQPQHF.